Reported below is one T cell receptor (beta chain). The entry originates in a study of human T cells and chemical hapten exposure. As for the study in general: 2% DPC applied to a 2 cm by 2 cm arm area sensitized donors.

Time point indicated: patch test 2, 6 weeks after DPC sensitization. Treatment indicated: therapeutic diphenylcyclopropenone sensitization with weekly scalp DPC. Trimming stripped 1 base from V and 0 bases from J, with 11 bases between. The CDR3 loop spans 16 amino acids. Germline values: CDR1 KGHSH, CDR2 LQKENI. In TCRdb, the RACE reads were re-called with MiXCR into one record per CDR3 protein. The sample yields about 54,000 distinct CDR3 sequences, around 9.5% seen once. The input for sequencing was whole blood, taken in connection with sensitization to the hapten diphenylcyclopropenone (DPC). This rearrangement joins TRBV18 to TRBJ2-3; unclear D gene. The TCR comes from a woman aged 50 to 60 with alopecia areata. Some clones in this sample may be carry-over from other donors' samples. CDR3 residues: CASSPQGRGSTDTQYF. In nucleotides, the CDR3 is TGTGCCAGCTCACCACAGGGTCGTGGGAGCACAGATACGCAGTATTTT.